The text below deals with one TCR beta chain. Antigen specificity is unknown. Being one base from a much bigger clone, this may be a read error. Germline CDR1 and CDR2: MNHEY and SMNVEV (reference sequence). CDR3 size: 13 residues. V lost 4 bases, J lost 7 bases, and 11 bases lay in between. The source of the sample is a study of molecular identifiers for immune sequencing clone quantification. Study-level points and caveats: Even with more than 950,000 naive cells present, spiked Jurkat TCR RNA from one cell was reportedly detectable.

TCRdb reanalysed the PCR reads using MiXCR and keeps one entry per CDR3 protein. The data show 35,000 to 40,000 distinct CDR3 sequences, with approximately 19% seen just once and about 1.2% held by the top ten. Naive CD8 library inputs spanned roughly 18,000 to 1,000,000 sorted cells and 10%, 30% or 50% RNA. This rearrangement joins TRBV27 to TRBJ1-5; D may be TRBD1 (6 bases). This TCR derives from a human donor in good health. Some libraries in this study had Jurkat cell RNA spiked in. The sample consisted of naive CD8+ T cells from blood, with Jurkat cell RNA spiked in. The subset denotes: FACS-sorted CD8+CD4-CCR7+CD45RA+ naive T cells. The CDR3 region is CASSYRGWQPQHF. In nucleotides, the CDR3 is TGTGCCAGCAGTTATAGGGGGTGGCAGCCCCAGCATTTT.